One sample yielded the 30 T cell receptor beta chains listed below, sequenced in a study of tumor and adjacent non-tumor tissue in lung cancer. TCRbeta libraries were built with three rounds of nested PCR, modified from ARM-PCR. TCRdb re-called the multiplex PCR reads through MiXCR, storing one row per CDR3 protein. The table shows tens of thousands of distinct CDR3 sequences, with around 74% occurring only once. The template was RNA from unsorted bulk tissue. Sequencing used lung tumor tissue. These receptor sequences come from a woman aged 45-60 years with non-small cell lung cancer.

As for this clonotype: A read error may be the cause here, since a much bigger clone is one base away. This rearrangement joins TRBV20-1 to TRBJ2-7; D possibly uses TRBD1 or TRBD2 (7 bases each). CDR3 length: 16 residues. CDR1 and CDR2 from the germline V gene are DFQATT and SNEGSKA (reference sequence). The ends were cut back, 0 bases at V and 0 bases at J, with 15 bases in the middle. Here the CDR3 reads CSARDQGGEFSYEQYF. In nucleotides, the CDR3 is TGCAGTGCTAGAGATCAGGGGGGGGAGTTCTCCTACGAGCAGTACTTC.

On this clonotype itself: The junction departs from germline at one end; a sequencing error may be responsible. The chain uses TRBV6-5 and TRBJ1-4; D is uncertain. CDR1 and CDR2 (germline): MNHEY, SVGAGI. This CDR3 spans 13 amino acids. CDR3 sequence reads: CVSTRTGNGKLFF. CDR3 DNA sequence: TGTGTCAGCACCCGCACTGGGAATGGAAAACTGTTTTTT.

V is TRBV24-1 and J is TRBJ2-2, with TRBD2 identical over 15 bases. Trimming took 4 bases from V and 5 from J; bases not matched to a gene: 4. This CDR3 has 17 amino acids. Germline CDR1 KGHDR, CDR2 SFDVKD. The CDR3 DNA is TGTGCCACCAGTGACCCCGGGACTAGCGGGAGGACCGGGGAGCTGTTTTTT. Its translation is CATSDPGTSGRTGELFF.

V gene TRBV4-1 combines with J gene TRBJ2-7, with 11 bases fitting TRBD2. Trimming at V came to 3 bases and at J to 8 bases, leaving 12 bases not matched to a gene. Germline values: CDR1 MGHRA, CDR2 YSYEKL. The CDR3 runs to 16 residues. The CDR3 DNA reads TGCGCCAGCAGCCAGGATAGGACTAGCGGGTTCTATCAGCAGTACTTC. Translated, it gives CASSQDRTSGFYQQYF.

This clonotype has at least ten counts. CDR3: CASRMTGTGNTIYF. The CDR3 nucleotides read TGTGCCAGCAGGATGACAGGAACTGGAAACACCATATATTTT. V is TRBV28 and J is TRBJ1-3; D might be TRBD1 (6 bases). This CDR3 spans 14 amino acids. The V end was cut by 6 bases, the J end by 2 bases, with 11 bases between. CDR1 is MDHEN, CDR2 SYDVKM, per germline.

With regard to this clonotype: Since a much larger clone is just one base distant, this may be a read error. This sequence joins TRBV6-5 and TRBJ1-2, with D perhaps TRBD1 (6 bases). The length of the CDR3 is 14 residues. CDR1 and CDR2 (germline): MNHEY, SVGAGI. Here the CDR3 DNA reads TGTGGCAGCAGTTACTCGATCAGGGGAGGAGGCTACACCTTC. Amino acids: CGSSYSIRGGGYTF.

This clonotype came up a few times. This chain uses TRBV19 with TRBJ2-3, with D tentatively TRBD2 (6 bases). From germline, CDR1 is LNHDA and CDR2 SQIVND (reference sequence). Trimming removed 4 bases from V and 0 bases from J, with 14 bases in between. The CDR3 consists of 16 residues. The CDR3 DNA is TGTGCCAGTAGTAAGGGGACGGGGACTAGCACAGATACGCAGTATTTT. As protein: CASSKGTGTSTDTQYF.

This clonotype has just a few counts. In nucleotides, the CDR3 is TGCAGTGCTAGAGTTTCGACTAGCGGGTTCTACGAGCAGTACTTC. Protein sequence: CSARVSTSGFYEQYF. The rearrangement joins TRBV20-1 to TRBJ2-7; 10 bases agree with TRBD2. Germline CDR1 is DFQATT and CDR2 is SNEGSKA (reference sequence). This CDR3 contains 15 residues. V lost 1 base, J lost 3 bases, and 6 bases stayed unmatched.

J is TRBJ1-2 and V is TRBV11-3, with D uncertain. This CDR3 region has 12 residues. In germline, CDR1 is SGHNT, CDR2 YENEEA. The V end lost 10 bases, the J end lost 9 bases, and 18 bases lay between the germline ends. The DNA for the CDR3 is TGTGCCACCAAAACGGGTTGCTGTAGCTACACCTTC. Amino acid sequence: CATKTGCCSYTF. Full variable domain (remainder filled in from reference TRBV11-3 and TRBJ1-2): EAGVVQSPRYKIIEKKQPVAFWCNPISGHNTLYWYLQNLGQGPELLIRYENEEAVDDSQLPKDRFSAERLKGVDSTLKIQPAELGDSAVYLCATKTGCCSYTFGSGTRLTVV.

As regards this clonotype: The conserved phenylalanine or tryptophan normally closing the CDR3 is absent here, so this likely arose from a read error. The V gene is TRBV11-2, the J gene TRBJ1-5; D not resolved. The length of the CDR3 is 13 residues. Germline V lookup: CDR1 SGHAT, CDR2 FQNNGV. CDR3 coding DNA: TGCGCCAGCAGCTTAGGCGGGATCCAGCCCCAGCATTCT. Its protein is CASSLGGIQPQHS.

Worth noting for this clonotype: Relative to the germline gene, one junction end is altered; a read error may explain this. This CDR3 reads CTSSLRAGTGYEQYF. The CDR3, as DNA: TGTACCAGCAGCCTGAGAGCAGGGACGGGCTACGAGCAGTACTTC. This chain connects TRBV6-5 to TRBJ2-7; D could derive from TRBD1 or TRBD2 (5 bases each). The CDR3 totals 15 residues. Per the germline V gene, CDR1 is MNHEY and CDR2 is SVGAGI.

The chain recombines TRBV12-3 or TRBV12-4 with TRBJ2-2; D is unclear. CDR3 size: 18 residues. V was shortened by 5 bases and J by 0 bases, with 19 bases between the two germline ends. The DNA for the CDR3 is TGTGCCAGCAGTAGACACGCCTTAGGAGTAACGAACACCGGGGAGCTGTTTTTT. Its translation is CASSRHALGVTNTGELFF.

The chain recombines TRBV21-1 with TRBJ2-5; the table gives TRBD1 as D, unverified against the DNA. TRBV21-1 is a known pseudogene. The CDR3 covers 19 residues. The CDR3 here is CASSPHTRGGRAWIDTQYF. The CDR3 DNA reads TGTGCCAGCAGCCCACACACAAGGGGCGGACGGGCCTGGATAGATACCCAGTACTTC.

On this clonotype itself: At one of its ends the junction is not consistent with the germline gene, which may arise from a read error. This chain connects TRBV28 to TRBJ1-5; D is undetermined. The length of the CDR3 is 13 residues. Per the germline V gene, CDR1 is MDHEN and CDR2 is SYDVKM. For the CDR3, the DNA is TGTGCCAGCAGTTTACCCCCCCGGCGGCCCCGGCATTTT. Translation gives CASSLPPRRPRHF.

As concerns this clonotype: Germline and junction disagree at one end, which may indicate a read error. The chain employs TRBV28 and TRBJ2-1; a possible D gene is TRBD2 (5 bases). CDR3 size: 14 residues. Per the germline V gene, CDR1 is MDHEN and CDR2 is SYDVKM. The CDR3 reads CATIVGERYNEEFF. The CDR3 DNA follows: TGTGCCACCATTGTGGGAGAGAGATACAATGAGGAGTTCTTC.

The CDR3 reads CASSAGTEPTNEKLFF. The CDR3 DNA follows: TGTGCCAGCAGTGCAGGGACAGAACCAACTAATGAAAAACTGTTTTTT. This chain links TRBV6-6 with TRBJ1-4; 7 bases line up with TRBD1. The V gene's germline CDR1 is MNHNY and CDR2 SVGAGI (reference sequence). The CDR3 contains 16 residues. The J segment lost 0 bases and the V segment lost 5 bases, leaving 6 bases of the junction unmatched.

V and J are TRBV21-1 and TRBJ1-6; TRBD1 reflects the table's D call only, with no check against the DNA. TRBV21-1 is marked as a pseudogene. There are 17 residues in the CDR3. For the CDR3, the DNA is TGTGCCAGCAGCCCCCGACAGCCGAGCTCCTATAATTCATCCCTCCACTTT. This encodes CASSPRQPSSYNSSLHF.

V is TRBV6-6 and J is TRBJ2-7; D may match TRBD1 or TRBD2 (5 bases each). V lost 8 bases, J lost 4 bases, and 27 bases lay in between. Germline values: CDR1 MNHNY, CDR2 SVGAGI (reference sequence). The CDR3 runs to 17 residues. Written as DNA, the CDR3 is TGTGCCAGCTGTCCCCTAACTTTTAGAGGGGAAAAATACGAGCAGTACTTC. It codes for CASCPLTFRGEKYEQYF.

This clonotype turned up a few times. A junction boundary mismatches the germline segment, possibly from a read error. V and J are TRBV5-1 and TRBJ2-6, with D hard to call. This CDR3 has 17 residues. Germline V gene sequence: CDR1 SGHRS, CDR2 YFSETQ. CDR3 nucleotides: TGCGCCAGTAGCTTGGAGCATGGTGGGATTGGGGCCAACGTCCTGACTTTC. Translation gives CASSLEHGGIGANVLTF.

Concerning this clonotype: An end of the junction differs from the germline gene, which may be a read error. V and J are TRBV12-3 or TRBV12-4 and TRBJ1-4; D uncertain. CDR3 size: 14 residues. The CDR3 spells CAGSFVSPNEKLFF. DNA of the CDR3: TGTGCCGGCAGTTTTGTGAGCCCAAATGAAAAACTGTTTTTT.

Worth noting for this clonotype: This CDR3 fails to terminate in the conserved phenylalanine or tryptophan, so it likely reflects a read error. Here the CDR3 reads CASNEEVRAEQYS. CDR3 DNA: TGTGCCAGCAATGAAGAAGTAAGGGCGGAGCAGTACTCC. The V gene is TRBV6-1, the J gene TRBJ2-7; D ambiguous. This CDR3 spans 13 amino acids. Germline V CDR1 and CDR2: MNHNS, SASEGT.

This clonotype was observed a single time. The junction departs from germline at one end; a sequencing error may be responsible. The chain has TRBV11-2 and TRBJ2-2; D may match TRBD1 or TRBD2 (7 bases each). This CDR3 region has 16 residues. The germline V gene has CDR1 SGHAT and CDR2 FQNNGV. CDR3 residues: CASCRFQGGNTGVLFF. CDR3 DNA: TGTGCCAGCTGTAGATTCCAGGGGGGGAACACCGGGGTGCTGTTTTTT.

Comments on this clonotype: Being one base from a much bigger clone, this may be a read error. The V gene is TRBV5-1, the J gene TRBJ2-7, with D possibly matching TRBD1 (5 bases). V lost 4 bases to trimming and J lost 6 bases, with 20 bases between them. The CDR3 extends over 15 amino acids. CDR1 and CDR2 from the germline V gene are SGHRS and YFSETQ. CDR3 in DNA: TGCGCCAGCAGCATAGGACATTTGTCGCCCCTCGAGCAGTACTTC. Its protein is CASSIGHLSPLEQYF.

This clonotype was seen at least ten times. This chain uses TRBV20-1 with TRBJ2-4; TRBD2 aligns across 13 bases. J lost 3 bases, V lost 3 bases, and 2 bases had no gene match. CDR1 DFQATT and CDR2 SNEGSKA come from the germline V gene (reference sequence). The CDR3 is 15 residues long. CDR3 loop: CSASRLAGGKNIQYF. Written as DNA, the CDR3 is TGCAGTGCTAGTCGACTAGCGGGAGGCAAAAACATTCAGTACTTC.

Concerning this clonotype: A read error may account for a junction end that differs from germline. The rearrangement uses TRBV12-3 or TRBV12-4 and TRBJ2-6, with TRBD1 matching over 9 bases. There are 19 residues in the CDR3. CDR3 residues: CASSTRTGAGLSGVNVLTF. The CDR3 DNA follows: TGTGCCAGCAGTACTCGGACAGGGGCTGGGCTCTCTGGGGTCAACGTCCTGACTTTC.

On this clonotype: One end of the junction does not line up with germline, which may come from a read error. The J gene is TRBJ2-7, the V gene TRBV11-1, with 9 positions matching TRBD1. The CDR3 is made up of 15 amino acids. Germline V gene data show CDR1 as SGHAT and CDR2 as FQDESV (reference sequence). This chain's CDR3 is CANCRTGAASYEQYF. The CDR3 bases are TGTGCCAACTGCCGGACAGGGGCGGCCTCCTACGAGCAATACTTC.

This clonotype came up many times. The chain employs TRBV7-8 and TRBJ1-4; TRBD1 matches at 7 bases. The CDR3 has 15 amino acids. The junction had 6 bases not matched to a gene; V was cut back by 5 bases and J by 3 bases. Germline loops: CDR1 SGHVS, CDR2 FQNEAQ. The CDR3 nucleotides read TGTGCCAGCAGCATCCAGACAGGGCCTAATGAAAAACTGTTTTTT. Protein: CASSIQTGPNEKLFF.

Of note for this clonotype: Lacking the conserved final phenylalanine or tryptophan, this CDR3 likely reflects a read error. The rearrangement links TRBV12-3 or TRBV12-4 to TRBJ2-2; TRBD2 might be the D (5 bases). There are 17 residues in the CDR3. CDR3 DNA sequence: TGTGCTAGCAGTCCCCTCCCCGGGAAGATGGGGACCGGGGAGCTGTTTTTA. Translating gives CASSPLPGKMGTGELFL.

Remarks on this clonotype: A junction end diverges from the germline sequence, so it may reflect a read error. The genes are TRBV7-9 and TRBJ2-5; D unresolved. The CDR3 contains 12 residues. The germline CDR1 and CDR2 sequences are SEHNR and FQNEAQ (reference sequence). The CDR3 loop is CASSTLEEAQYF. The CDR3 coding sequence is TGTGCCAGCAGCACCCTAGAAGAGGCCCAGTATTTC.

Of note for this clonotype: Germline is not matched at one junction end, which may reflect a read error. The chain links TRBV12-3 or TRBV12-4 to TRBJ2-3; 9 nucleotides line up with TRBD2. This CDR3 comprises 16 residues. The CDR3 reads CASSWGSGSGGDTQYF. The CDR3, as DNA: TGTGCTAGCAGTTGGGGTAGCGGGAGTGGTGGTGATACGCAGTATTTT.